This T cell receptor beta chain was identified during a study of spatial heterogeneity in lung cancer. The time point is: sample taken at primary tumor resection. The donors comprised about 70 untreated early-stage non-small cell lung cancer patients. One entry per CDR3 protein results from TCRdb running MiXCR on the 5' RACE reads. The table includes about 45,000 distinct CDR3 sequences, around 13% detected once. This clonotype was seen a few times. The clonotype comes from a male donor with early-stage non-small cell lung cancer. The specimen comprised PBMCs, sampled at surgery.

CDR3 sequence reads: CASSRYNTEAFF. CDR3 DNA: TGTGCCAGCAGCCGATACAACACTGAAGCTTTCTTT. V and J are TRBV11-2 and TRBJ1-1; D unclear. V shed 5 bases and J shed 2 bases, with 6 bases lying between them. The V gene's germline CDR1 is SGHAT and CDR2 FQNNGV. This CDR3 comprises 12 residues.